The next 9 T cell receptor beta chains were all read from a single sample in a study of blood T cell repertoires in COVID-19. Libraries were prepared by immunoSEQ multiplex PCR; TCRdb keeps only in-frame clonotypes and omits some of them. The table shows some 220,000 clones, with roughly 85% occurring only once. The sequencing input was peripheral blood. Every receptor here comes from a man between 50 and 59 years old with COVID-19, enrolled during active disease.

This chain connects TRBV4-1 to TRBJ2-5; a possible D gene is TRBD2 (6 bases). Germline V gives CDR1 MGHRA, CDR2 YSYEKL. The CDR3 is 16 residues long. The V gene lost 1 base and the J gene lost 4 bases, with 16 bases spanning the gap. The CDR3 DNA sequence: TGCGCCAGCAGCCAAGGATGGGCGGGGCGGTCAGAGACCCAGTACTTC. It translates to CASSQGWAGRSETQYF.

The V gene is TRBV4-1, the J gene TRBJ2-7, with a possible D match to TRBD1 (6 bases). Trimming removed 1 base at V and 5 bases at J, with 12 bases between. Germline V gives CDR1 MGHRA, CDR2 YSYEKL. The length of the CDR3 is 14 residues. The CDR3 DNA sequence: TGCGCCAGCAGCCAAGTTCAAGGGGGTGACGAGCAGTACTTC. Residues: CASSQVQGGDEQYF.

V is TRBV28 and J is TRBJ2-4; 7 bases align to TRBD1. The CDR3 is 15 amino acids. Germline V gene lookup returns CDR1 MDHEN and CDR2 SYDVKM. The trim removed 4 bases at V and 2 bases at J, leaving 5 bases unmatched. CDR3 sequence: CASSYRGNTKNIQYF. The CDR3 bases are TGTGCCAGCAGTTACAGGGGCAATACCAAAAACATTCAGTACTTC.

The J gene is TRBJ1-6, the V gene TRBV5-1, with D uncertain. Germline V gene data show CDR1 as SGHRS and CDR2 as YFSETQ. The CDR3 is made up of 13 amino acids. V lost 0 bases and J lost 11, with 9 bases in between. The CDR3 protein is CASSLAGETPLHF. The CDR3, as DNA: TGCGCCAGCAGCTTGGCCGGGGAGACACCCCTCCACTTT.

The chain recombines TRBV6-5 with TRBJ2-7; TRBD1 might be the D (5 bases). The CDR3 is made up of 13 amino acids. The V end lost 7 bases, the J end lost 6 bases, and 16 bases lay between the germline ends. Per germline, CDR1 MNHEY and CDR2 SVGAGI. This CDR3 reads CASNHLQGGEQYF. Here the CDR3 DNA reads TGTGCCAGCAACCACCTCCAGGGTGGCGAGCAGTACTTC.

The J gene is TRBJ1-2, the V gene TRBV6-6, with 9 nucleotides matching TRBD1. The junction had 3 bases not matched to a gene; V was cut back by 0 bases and J by 4 bases. Germline V gene sequence: CDR1 MNHNY, CDR2 SVGAGI (reference sequence). The CDR3 is made up of 15 amino acids. CDR3 bases: TGTGCCAGCAGTTACTCGGGGACAGGGCTCTATGGCTACACCTTC. This codes for CASSYSGTGLYGYTF.

The chain joins TRBV4-1 to TRBJ1-4; 8 positions match TRBD1. There are 16 residues in the CDR3. Unmatched junction bases numbered 8, after V lost 0 bases and J lost 8 bases. Germline V gene lookup returns CDR1 MGHRA and CDR2 YSYEKL. The CDR3 DNA sequence: TGCGCCAGCAGCCAAGATCAAGGGACAGGAATGGAAAAACTGTTTTTT. Encoded protein: CASSQDQGTGMEKLFF.

V usage is TRBV3-1 (or the pseudogene TRBV3-2) and J usage is TRBJ1-1; no firm D call. CDR1 and CDR2 from the germline V gene are LGHDT and YNNKEL (reference sequence). CDR3 size: 15 residues. V lost 0 bases and J lost 1, with 9 bases in between. CDR3 region: CASSQDFAGNTEAFF. The CDR3 DNA follows: TGTGCCAGCAGCCAAGATTTCGCGGGGAACACTGAAGCTTTCTTT.

V and J are TRBV20-1 and TRBJ2-7; the D gene is possibly TRBD1 (6 bases). The CDR3 extends over 11 amino acids. Germline CDR1 reads DFQATT; CDR2 reads SNEGSKA (reference sequence). The CDR3 here is CSGQRAYEQYF. CDR3 DNA: TGCAGCGGACAGAGAGCCTACGAGCAGTACTTC.